This is a list of T cell receptor beta chains from one sample in a study of T cells in Graves' hyperthyroidism and ophthalmopathy. Using its own MiXCR run on the multiplex PCR reads, TCRdb lists one record per CDR3 protein. Among 550,000 to 650,000 distinct CDR3 sequences listed, 14% were seen once. Sequencing input: blood. The source is a woman aged 30 to 39 with Graves' hyperthyroidism that later progressed to Graves' ophthalmopathy. CDR3s include the opening cysteine and the closing phenylalanine or tryptophan. Fields, in order: D gene, V gene, CDR3 protein. A D gene is named only where the DNA matches it firmly.

d_call: -; v_call: TRBV6-1; cdr3_aa: CASSEGPANTEAFF
d_call: TRBD1; v_call: TRBV7-8; cdr3_aa: CASSFNQGATEAFF
d_call: TRBD2; v_call: TRBV10-1; cdr3_aa: CASSYSTSGIYEQYF
d_call: TRBD2; v_call: TRBV6-1; cdr3_aa: CASSPGSSGRHEQYF
d_call: -; v_call: TRBV27; cdr3_aa: CASRPLGGTGNEKLFF
d_call: -; v_call: TRBV28; cdr3_aa: CASRGASDTQYF
d_call: TRBD1; v_call: TRBV24-1; cdr3_aa: CAARQGGNSNQPQHF
d_call: -; v_call: TRBV7-9; cdr3_aa: CASSLKDEAFF
d_call: TRBD1; v_call: TRBV7-6; cdr3_aa: CASSTGQGNNEQFF
d_call: TRBD1; v_call: TRBV7-9; cdr3_aa: CTSSYETGGPTGELFF
d_call: -; v_call: TRBV19; cdr3_aa: CASSPGLPLNTDTQYF
d_call: -; v_call: TRBV10-2; cdr3_aa: CASSALDGENIQYF
d_call: -; v_call: TRBV10-3; cdr3_aa: CAIKGPGEAEAFF
d_call: -; v_call: TRBV20-1; cdr3_aa: CSAPTGGGAPDGYTF
d_call: -; v_call: TRBV5-1; cdr3_aa: CASARNRELSEQYF
d_call: -; v_call: TRBV18; cdr3_aa: CASSFYRATQGEQYF
d_call: TRBD1; v_call: TRBV7-9; cdr3_aa: CASSSTGGGFQPQHF
d_call: -; v_call: TRBV20-1; cdr3_aa: CSAWDVRDEAFF
d_call: -; v_call: TRBV27; cdr3_aa: CASSLSLGEQYF
d_call: -; v_call: TRBV18; cdr3_aa: CASSPQGAMAYEQYF
d_call: -; v_call: TRBV12-3/TRBV12-4; cdr3_aa: CASSFASDYNSPLHF
d_call: -; v_call: TRBV28; cdr3_aa: CASSLPPGETQYF